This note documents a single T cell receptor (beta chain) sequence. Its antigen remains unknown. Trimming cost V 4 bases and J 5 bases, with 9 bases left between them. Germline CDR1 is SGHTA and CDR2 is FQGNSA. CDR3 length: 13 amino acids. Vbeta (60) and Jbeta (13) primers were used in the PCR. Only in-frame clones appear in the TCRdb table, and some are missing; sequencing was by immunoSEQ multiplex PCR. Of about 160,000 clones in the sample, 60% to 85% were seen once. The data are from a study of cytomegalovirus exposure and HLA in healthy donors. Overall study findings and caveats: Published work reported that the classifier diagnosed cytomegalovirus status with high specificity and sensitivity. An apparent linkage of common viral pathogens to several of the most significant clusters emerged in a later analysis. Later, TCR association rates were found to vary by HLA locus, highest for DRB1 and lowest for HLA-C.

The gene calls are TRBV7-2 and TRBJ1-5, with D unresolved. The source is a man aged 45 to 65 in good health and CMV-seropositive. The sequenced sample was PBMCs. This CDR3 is CASSSLLYQPQHF. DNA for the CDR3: TGTGCCAGCAGCTCCCTTCTCTATCAGCCCCAGCATTTT.